In its sample, the clone carrying this TCR beta chain was seen a few times. Its antigen remains unidentified. This sample is part of a study of graft-versus-host responses after intestinal transplantation. The wider study: Recipients underwent multivisceral, liver-intestinal, or isolated intestinal transplants. Anti-thymocyte globulin induction, then tacrolimus and steroids for two to four years, went to all recipients.

The CDR3 runs 16 residues. CDR1 is SGDLS, CDR2 YYNGEE, per germline. V gave up 3 bases and J gave up 2 bases; unmatched junction bases: 6. The table came from immunoSEQ multiplex PCR; TCRdb's copy has only in-frame clones and leaves some out. The table has about 100,000 clones, around nine tenths seen once; the top ten hold about 6.3%. Here the sequenced sample was unstimulated CD8+ T cells sorted from spleen or lymph node cells, taken before intestinal transplant. The chain is built from TRBV9 and TRBJ2-2; 8 positions agree with TRBD2. The TCR originated in a human donor who received an intestinal transplant. Here the CDR3 DNA reads TGTGCCAGCAGCGCTCAATTAGCGGGAAACACCGGGGAGCTGTTTTTT. Residues: CASSAQLAGNTGELFF.